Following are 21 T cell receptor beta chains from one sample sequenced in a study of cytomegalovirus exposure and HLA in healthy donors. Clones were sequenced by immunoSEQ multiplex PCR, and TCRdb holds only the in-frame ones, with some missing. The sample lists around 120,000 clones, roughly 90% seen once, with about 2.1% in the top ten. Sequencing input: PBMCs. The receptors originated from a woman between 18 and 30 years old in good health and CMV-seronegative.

The CDR3 nucleotides read TGCGCCAGCAGTGCCCGGGGGGAAGGGAACGAGCAGTACTTC. This translates into CASSARGEGNEQYF. The rearrangement joins TRBV10-1 to TRBJ2-7; TRBD2 aligns across 7 bases. The CDR3 length is 14 residues. Trimming took 4 bases from V and 5 from J; bases not matched to a gene: 8. The V gene's germline CDR1 is WNHNN and CDR2 SYGVQD (reference sequence).

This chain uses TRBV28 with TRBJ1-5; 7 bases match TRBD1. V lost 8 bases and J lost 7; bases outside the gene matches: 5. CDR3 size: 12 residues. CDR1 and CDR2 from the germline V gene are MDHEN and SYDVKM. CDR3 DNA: TGTGCCAGCGGTACAGGGGAGCAGCCCCAGCATTTT. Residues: CASGTGEQPQHF.

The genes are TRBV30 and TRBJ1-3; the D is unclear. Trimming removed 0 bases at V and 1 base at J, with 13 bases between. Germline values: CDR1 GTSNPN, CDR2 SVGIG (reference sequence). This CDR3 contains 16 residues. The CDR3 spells CAWSVLLGRSGNTIYF. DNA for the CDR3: TGTGCCTGGAGTGTACTCCTGGGCAGATCTGGAAACACCATATATTTT.

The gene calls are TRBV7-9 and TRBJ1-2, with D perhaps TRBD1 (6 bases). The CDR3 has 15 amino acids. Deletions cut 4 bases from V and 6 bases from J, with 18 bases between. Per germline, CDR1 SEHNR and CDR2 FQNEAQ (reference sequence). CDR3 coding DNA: TGTGCCAGCAGCTCCCACGCAACCCCAGGGGATGGCTACACCTTC. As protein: CASSSHATPGDGYTF.

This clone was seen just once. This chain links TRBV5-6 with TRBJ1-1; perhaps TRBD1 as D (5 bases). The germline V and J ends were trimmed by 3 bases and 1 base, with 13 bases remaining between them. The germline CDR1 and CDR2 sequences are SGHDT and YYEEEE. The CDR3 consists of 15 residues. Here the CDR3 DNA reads TGTGCCAGCAGCTCGGAATTAGGGGAGAACACTGAAGCTTTCTTT. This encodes CASSSELGENTEAFF.

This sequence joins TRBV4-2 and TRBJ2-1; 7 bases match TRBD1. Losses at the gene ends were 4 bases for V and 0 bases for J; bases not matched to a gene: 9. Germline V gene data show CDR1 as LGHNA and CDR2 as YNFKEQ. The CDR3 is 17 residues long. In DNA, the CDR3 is TGTGCCAGCAGCCCATCCGGACAGGACACCTCCTACAATGAGCAGTTCTTC. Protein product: CASSPSGQDTSYNEQFF.

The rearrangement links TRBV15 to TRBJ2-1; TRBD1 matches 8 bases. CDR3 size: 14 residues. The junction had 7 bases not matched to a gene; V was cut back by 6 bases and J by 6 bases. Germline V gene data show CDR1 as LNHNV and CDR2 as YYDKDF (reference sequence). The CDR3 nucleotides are TGTGCCACCAGTCCAGGGGGCCCCTCCAATGAGCAGTTCTTC. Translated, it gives CATSPGGPSNEQFF.

CDR3 DNA sequence: TGTGCCAGCAGTACTAACTCACTAGCGGGAAGCGAGCAGTACTTC. This sequence encodes CASSTNSLAGSEQYF. The chain links TRBV6-5 to TRBJ2-7; TRBD2 matches at 10 bases. J was trimmed by 6 bases and V by 5 bases; bases with no gene match: 10. This CDR3 is 15 amino acids long. Germline loops: CDR1 MNHEY, CDR2 SVGAGI.

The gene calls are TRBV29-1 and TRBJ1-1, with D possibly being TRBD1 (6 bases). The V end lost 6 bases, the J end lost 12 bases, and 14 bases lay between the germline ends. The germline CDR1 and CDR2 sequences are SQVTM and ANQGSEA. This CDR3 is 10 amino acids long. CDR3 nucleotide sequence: TGCAGCGTCGGGACATCCGGGTCTTTCTTT. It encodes CSVGTSGSFF.

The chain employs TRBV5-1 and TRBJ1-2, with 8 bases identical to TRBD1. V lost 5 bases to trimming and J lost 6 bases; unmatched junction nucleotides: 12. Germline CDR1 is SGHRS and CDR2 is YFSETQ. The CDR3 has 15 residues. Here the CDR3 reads CASRASGQGSDGYTF. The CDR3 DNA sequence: TGCGCCAGCAGAGCTTCTGGACAGGGTTCGGATGGCTACACCTTC.

The CDR3 coding sequence is TGTGCCAGCACTAATAGTGATACGCAGTATTTT. It yields the protein CASTNSDTQYF. The J gene is TRBJ2-3, the V gene TRBV13, with no clear D. V was cut by 7 bases and J by 6 bases, with 8 bases left in between. The CDR3 covers 11 residues. Germline V CDR1 and CDR2: PRHDT, FYEKMQ (reference sequence). The full variable domain, with the rest looked up from reference TRBV13 and TRBJ2-3, is AAGVIQSPRHLIKEKRETATLKCYPIPRHDTVYWYQQGPGQDPQFLISFYEKMQSDKGSIPDRFSAQQFSDYHSELNMSSLELGDSALYFCASTNSDTQYFGPGTRLTVL.

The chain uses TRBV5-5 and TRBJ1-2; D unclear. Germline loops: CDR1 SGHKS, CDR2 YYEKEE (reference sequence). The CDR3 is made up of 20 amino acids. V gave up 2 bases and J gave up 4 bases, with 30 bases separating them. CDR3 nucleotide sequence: TGTGCCAGCAGCTTCCTCCCGCCTCTGGCGAGGGTCATGGTTATCTATGGCTACACCTTC. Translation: CASSFLPPLARVMVIYGYTF.

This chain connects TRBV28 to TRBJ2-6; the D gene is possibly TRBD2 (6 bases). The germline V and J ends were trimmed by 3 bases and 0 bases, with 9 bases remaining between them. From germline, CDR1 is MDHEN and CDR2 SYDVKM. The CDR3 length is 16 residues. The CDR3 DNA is TGTGCCAGCAGTTTCGGGGGTCTCTCTGGGGCCAACGTCCTGACTTTC. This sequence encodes CASSFGGLSGANVLTF. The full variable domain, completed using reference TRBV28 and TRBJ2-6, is DVKVTQSSRYLVKRTGEKVFLECVQDMDHENMFWYRQDPGLGLRLIYFSYDVKMKEKGDIPEGYSVSREKKERFSLILESASTNQTSMYLCASSFGGLSGANVLTFGAGSRLTVL.

The CDR3 DNA reads TGTGCCAGCAGAGGGACAGGGAGGATGAACACTGAAGCTTTCTTT. It is translated as CASRGTGRMNTEAFF. V is TRBV6-1 and J is TRBJ1-1; 9 bases line up with TRBD1. Germline V CDR1 and CDR2: MNHNS, SASEGT. Losses at the gene ends were 6 bases for V and 0 bases for J; bases not matched to a gene: 5. This CDR3 region has 15 residues.

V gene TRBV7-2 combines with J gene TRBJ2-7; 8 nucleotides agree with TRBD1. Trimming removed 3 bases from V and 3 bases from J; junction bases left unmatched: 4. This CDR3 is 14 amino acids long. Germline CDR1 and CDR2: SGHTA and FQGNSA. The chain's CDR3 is CASSFRQGLYEQYF. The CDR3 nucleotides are TGTGCCAGCAGCTTTCGACAGGGGCTCTACGAGCAGTACTTC.

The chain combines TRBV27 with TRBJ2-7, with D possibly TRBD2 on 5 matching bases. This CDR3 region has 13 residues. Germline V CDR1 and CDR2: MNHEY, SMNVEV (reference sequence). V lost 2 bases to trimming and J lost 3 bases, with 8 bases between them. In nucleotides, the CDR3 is TGTGCCAGCAGTTTAAGCGGAGACTACGAGCAGTACTTC. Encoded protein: CASSLSGDYEQYF.

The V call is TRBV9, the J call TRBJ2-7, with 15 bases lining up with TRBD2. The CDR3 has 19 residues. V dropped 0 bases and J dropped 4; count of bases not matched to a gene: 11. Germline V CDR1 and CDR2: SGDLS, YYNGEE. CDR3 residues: CASSVDAGGTSGRRYEQYF. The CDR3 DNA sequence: TGTGCCAGCAGCGTAGATGCTGGCGGGACTAGCGGGAGGAGATACGAGCAGTACTTC.

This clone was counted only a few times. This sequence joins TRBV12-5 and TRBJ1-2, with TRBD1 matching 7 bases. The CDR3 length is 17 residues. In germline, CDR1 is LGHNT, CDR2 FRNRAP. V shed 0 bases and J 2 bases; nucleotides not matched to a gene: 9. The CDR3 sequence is CASGLVLGQDGNYGYTF. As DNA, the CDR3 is TGTGCTAGTGGTTTGGTATTAGGACAGGATGGGAACTATGGCTACACCTTC.

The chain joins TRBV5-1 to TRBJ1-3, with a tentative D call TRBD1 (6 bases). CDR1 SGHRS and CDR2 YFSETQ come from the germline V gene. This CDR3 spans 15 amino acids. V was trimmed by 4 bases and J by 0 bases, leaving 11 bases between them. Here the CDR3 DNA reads TGCGCCAGCAGCGATGGACAGCACTCTGGAAACACCATATATTTT. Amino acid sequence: CASSDGQHSGNTIYF.

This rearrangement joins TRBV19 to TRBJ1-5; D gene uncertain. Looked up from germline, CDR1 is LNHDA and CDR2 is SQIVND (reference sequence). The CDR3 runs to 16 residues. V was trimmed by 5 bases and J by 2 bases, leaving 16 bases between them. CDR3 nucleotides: TGTGCCAGTAGTCCCGCCTTCACAGCTGGCAATCAGCCCCAGCATTTT. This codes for CASSPAFTAGNQPQHF.

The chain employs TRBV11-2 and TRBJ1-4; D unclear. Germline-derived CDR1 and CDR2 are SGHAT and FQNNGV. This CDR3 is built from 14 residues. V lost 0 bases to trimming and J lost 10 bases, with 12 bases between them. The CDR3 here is CASSLDPSTGKLFF. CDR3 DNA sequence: TGTGCCAGCAGCTTAGATCCTAGCACGGGAAAACTGTTTTTT.